Following are 27 T cell receptor beta chains from one sample sequenced in a study of neurological immune-mediated disorders. The time point was: longitudinal time-point 3. TCRdb re-derived calls from the 5' RACE reads in MiXCR, one entry per CDR3 protein. The data contain roughly 53,000 distinct CDR3 sequences, roughly 8.8% of them singletons. Sequencing input: PBMCs. The receptors were sampled from a woman aged 40-49 years in good health.

This clonotype showed up many times. This chain connects TRBV4-3 to TRBJ2-7; D possibly matches TRBD1 or TRBD2 (5 bases each). The germline V gene encodes CDR1 LGHNA and CDR2 YSLEER. The V and J ends lost 3 bases and 2 bases respectively, with 14 bases between them. This CDR3 spans 15 amino acids. CDR3 sequence (DNA): TGCGCCAGCAGCCATCGTTGGCAGGGAGCCTACGAGCAGTACTTC. This sequence encodes CASSHRWQGAYEQYF.

Many counts were recorded for this clonotype. The V gene is TRBV4-2, the J gene TRBJ2-7, with TRBD2 identical over 7 bases. CDR3 size: 15 residues. After removal of 1 base from V and 6 bases from J, the junction contained 9 bases not matched to a gene. Germline V gene lookup returns CDR1 LGHNA and CDR2 YNFKEQ. The CDR3 loop is CASSQGLADPSEQYF. The CDR3 region has the DNA TGTGCCAGCAGCCAAGGCCTAGCGGACCCTAGCGAGCAGTACTTC.

This clonotype was counted at least ten times. This chain joins TRBV20-1 and TRBJ2-3, with D perhaps matching TRBD1 or TRBD2 (5 bases each). Germline-derived CDR1 and CDR2 are DFQATT and SNEGSKA (reference sequence). The ends were cut back, 1 base at V and 1 base at J, with 12 bases in the middle. This CDR3 region has 15 residues. CDR3 region: CSARVGGIGTDTQYF. The CDR3 bases are TGCAGTGCTAGAGTTGGGGGAATTGGCACAGATACGCAGTATTTT.

The table lists this clonotype with many counts. The chain has TRBV5-1 and TRBJ2-3; 9 positions match TRBD2. CDR1 is SGHRS and CDR2 is YFSETQ in the germline V gene. This CDR3 contains 15 residues. With 4 bases clipped from V and 0 bases from J, the junction kept 3 bases outside the gene matches. DNA of the CDR3: TGCGCCAGCAGCGTCGGGACTAGCAGCACAGATACGCAGTATTTT. It encodes CASSVGTSSTDTQYF.

Many counts were recorded for this clonotype. The chain couples TRBV9 to TRBJ2-7; D might be TRBD1 (5 bases). The CDR3 runs to 15 residues. Per the germline V gene, CDR1 is SGDLS and CDR2 is YYNGEE. Trimming shortened V by 0 bases and J by 3 bases, and 13 bases separated the two germline ends. CDR3 protein: CASSVGQSFLYEQYF. Written as DNA, the CDR3 is TGTGCCAGCAGCGTAGGACAGTCCTTTCTCTACGAGCAGTACTTC.

At least ten counts were recorded for this clonotype. The V and J genes are TRBV7-9 and TRBJ2-7; D not certain. This CDR3 contains 14 residues. Trimming removed 5 bases from V and 7 bases from J, with 18 bases in between. Germline V CDR1 and CDR2: SEHNR, FQNEAQ (reference sequence). CDR3 loop: CASSRGQVPWEQYF. CDR3 DNA: TGTGCCAGCAGCCGAGGCCAGGTCCCCTGGGAGCAGTACTTC.

This clonotype was counted many times. The V call is TRBV12-3 or TRBV12-4, the J call TRBJ2-7; no firm D call. The V gene lost 5 bases and the J gene lost 2 bases, with 13 bases spanning the gap. The CDR3 covers 14 residues. CDR3 protein: CASSHSIPTYEQYF. DNA of the CDR3: TGTGCCAGCAGTCACAGTATCCCTACCTACGAGCAGTACTTC.

The table lists this clonotype with many counts. The chain links TRBV6-5 to TRBJ2-2; 7 bases are shared with TRBD2. V lost 7 bases to trimming and J lost 7 bases; unmatched junction nucleotides: 18. Germline loops: CDR1 MNHEY, CDR2 SVGAGI. The CDR3 is 17 residues long. The CDR3 region has the DNA TGTGCCAGCACTTATCGCCTCGGGGCGGGAGTAATCGGGGAGCTGTTTTTT. This translates into CASTYRLGAGVIGELFF.

Ten or more counts support this clonotype. The chain recombines TRBV6-2 or TRBV6-3 with TRBJ2-7; the match to TRBD1 covers 8 bases. Germline V lookup: CDR1 MNHEY, CDR2 SVGEGT. V lost 5 bases to trimming and J lost 0 bases; unmatched junction nucleotides: 6. This CDR3 is built from 15 residues. CDR3 protein: CASSPPGQASYEQYF. CDR3 DNA: TGTGCCAGCAGTCCGCCGGGACAGGCCTCCTACGAGCAGTACTTC.

This clonotype was observed at least ten times. The chain is built from TRBV12-3 or TRBV12-4 and TRBJ2-3; D might be TRBD1 (6 bases). Between the trimmed V and J ends, which lost 3 bases and 1 base, there was a span of 14 bases. The CDR3 loop spans 16 amino acids. The CDR3 bases are TGTGCCAGCAGTTTCCCGGGCAGGGGCCGCACAGATACGCAGTATTTT. Residues: CASSFPGRGRTDTQYF.

At least ten counts were recorded for this clonotype. The chain couples TRBV20-1 to TRBJ2-2, with D possibly being TRBD2 (5 bases). Germline V gene lookup returns CDR1 DFQATT and CDR2 SNEGSKA (reference sequence). Trimming removed 1 base from V and 6 bases from J, with 12 bases in between. The CDR3 spans 14 residues. The CDR3 reads CSARASRRPGELFF. The CDR3 bases are TGCAGTGCTAGAGCTAGCCGAAGGCCCGGGGAGCTGTTTTTT.

This clonotype was seen once. The V and J genes are TRBV21-1 and TRBJ2-7; TRBD2 is the table's D call and was not checked against the DNA. TRBV21-1 is classified as a pseudogene. The CDR3 loop spans 17 amino acids. CDR3 sequence reads: CASSPIGTSKQIYEQYF. The CDR3 coding sequence is TGTGCCAGTAGCCCCATAGGGACCTCTAAACAGATCTACGAGCAGTACTTC.

The sample holds a few counts of this clonotype. The rearrangement links TRBV5-8 to TRBJ2-1, with D tentatively TRBD2 (6 bases). Germline V gene data show CDR1 as SGHTS and CDR2 as YDEGEE. This CDR3 spans 11 amino acids. V shed 0 bases and J shed 14 bases, with 9 bases lying between them. The CDR3 DNA reads TGTGCCAGCAGCTTGGTCGGCGGGAAGTTCTTC. This codes for CASSLVGGKFF.

This clonotype has at least ten counts. This chain connects TRBV7-9 to TRBJ2-5, with 8 nucleotides matching TRBD1. Per the germline V gene, CDR1 is SEHNR and CDR2 is FQNEAQ (reference sequence). The CDR3 has 14 residues. V was pared by 5 bases and J by 5 bases, with 7 bases of the junction left unmatched. The CDR3 DNA follows: TGTGCCAGCAGCCTCGGACAGGGCTGGGAGACCCAGTACTTC. It codes for CASSLGQGWETQYF.

This clonotype was counted many times. The chain employs TRBV5-1 and TRBJ2-2; weak D call: TRBD1 (6 bases). Germline loops: CDR1 SGHRS, CDR2 YFSETQ. This CDR3 has 17 amino acids. V was pared by 4 bases and J by 3 bases, with 19 bases between. The DNA of the CDR3 is TGCGCCAGCAGCATCGGGACCCAGGGGTTTTACACCGGGGAGCTGTTTTTT. Its protein product is CASSIGTQGFYTGELFF.

This clonotype was observed at least ten times. The chain carries TRBV12-3 or TRBV12-4 and TRBJ1-2; D remains unclear. V was cut by 7 bases and J by 8 bases, with 23 bases left in between. The CDR3 contains 15 residues. DNA of the CDR3: TGTGCCAGCAATCTAATTGGAGACTCCGCGAGAGGCTACACCTTC. Its translation is CASNLIGDSARGYTF.

The V call is TRBV5-5, the J call TRBJ1-5; D gene uncertain. V lost 1 base and J 5 bases, leaving 4 bases between the germline ends. The CDR3 is made up of 12 amino acids. The germline gives CDR1 SGHKS, CDR2 YYEKEE (reference sequence). The CDR3 DNA reads TGTGCCAGCAGCTTGTTGGATCAGCCCCAGCATTTT. This sequence encodes CASSLLDQPQHF.

This clonotype has a count of ten or more. V is TRBV4-1 and J is TRBJ2-7, with D possibly being TRBD1 (6 bases). V was clipped by 4 bases and J by 2 bases, with 9 bases between them. The CDR3 has 13 amino acids. CDR1 is MGHRA, CDR2 YSYEKL, per germline. CDR3 protein: CASSPDRPYEQYF. CDR3 bases: TGCGCCAGCAGCCCGGACAGACCCTACGAGCAGTACTTC.

Ten or more counts support this clonotype. The chain joins TRBV7-2 to TRBJ2-1; perhaps TRBD2 as D (7 bases). Trimming stripped 5 bases from V and 2 bases from J, with 19 bases between. The CDR3 totals 17 residues. Germline CDR1 reads SGHTA; CDR2 reads FQGNSA. The CDR3 here is CASSLNLGRGPYNEQFF. CDR3 coding DNA: TGTGCCAGCAGCCTCAACCTGGGGCGGGGGCCCTACAATGAGCAGTTCTTC. Complete variable domain (other parts from reference TRBV7-2 and TRBJ2-1): GAGVSQSPSNKVTEKGKDVELRCDPISGHTALYWYRQSLGQGLEFLIYFQGNSAPDKSGLPSDRFSAERTGGSVSTLTIQRTQQEDSAVYLCASSLNLGRGPYNEQFFGPGTRLTVL.

In its sample, this clonotype was seen a few times. The V gene is TRBV5-1, the J gene TRBJ2-7; the D gene is possibly TRBD2 (6 bases). The CDR3 has 12 amino acids. The germline CDR1 and CDR2 sequences are SGHRS and YFSETQ. V dropped 1 base and J dropped 7 bases, with 9 bases sitting between them. CDR3 sequence reads: CASSLSGSEQYF. The CDR3 DNA reads as TGCGCCAGCAGCTTGAGCGGGTCAGAGCAGTACTTC.

A word on this clonotype: Sequence at one end of the junction differs from germline and may be a read error. The chain recombines TRBV20-1 with TRBJ1-5; perhaps TRBD1 as D (6 bases). This CDR3 contains 13 residues. CDR1 DFQATT and CDR2 SNEGSKA come from the germline V gene (reference sequence). In DNA form, the CDR3 reads TGTAGTGCTCTGCAGGACAGAGATCAGCCCCAGCATTTT. Encoded protein: CSALQDRDQPQHF.

Ten or more counts support this clonotype. This chain connects TRBV15 to TRBJ2-7; 9 bases align to TRBD1. This CDR3 contains 13 residues. J lost 6 bases, V lost 3 bases, and 3 bases had no gene match. Germline V gives CDR1 LNHNV, CDR2 YYDKDF (reference sequence). The CDR3 sequence: CATSSKQGAEQYF. DNA for the CDR3: TGTGCCACCAGCAGTAAACAGGGGGCCGAGCAGTACTTC.

This clonotype appeared many times. J is TRBJ2-2 and V is TRBV4-3; D is uncertain. From germline, CDR1 is LGHNA and CDR2 YSLEER. Trimming took 2 bases from V and 5 from J, leaving 12 bases between them. This CDR3 contains 15 residues. Here the CDR3 DNA reads TGCGCCAGCAGCCAATCCCCATTCAGTACCGGGGAGCTGTTTTTT. Translated, it gives CASSQSPFSTGELFF.

This clonotype was detected many times. The rearrangement links TRBV12-3 or TRBV12-4 to TRBJ1-2; D might be TRBD1 (6 bases). The V end was cut by 2 bases, the J end by 1 base, with 14 bases between. CDR3 length equals 16 residues. The CDR3 reads CASSLLQGPINYGYTF. DNA of the CDR3: TGTGCCAGCAGTTTATTACAGGGACCTATTAACTATGGCTACACCTTC.

This clonotype was recorded at least ten times. The CDR3 DNA follows: TGCAGCGTTGAATGGAGGGAACGGGGCGAGCAGTACTTC. It translates to CSVEWRERGEQYF. The chain employs TRBV29-1 and TRBJ2-7, with D possibly being TRBD2 (6 bases). The CDR3 is made up of 13 amino acids. From germline, CDR1 is SQVTM and CDR2 ANQGSEA. Trimming took 2 bases from V and 6 from J, leaving 14 bases between them.

This clonotype was recorded at least ten times. The chain couples TRBV7-2 to TRBJ2-3, with TRBD2 identical over 8 bases. V lost 3 bases and J lost 7; bases outside the gene matches: 6. Germline V lookup: CDR1 SGHTA, CDR2 FQGNSA. The CDR3 totals 14 residues. In DNA form, the CDR3 reads TGTGCCAGCAGCTTGCCGGGACTAGATAATACGCAGTATTTT. Protein sequence: CASSLPGLDNTQYF.

This clonotype came up many times. The chain has TRBV6-4 and TRBJ2-1; no clear D gene. Trimming removed 3 bases at V and 6 bases at J, with 9 bases between. The CDR3 length is 13 residues. Germline CDR1 and CDR2: MRHNA and SNTAGT. The CDR3 reads CASSEGPSNEQFF. The CDR3, as DNA: TGTGCCAGCAGTGAAGGCCCCAGCAATGAGCAGTTCTTC.